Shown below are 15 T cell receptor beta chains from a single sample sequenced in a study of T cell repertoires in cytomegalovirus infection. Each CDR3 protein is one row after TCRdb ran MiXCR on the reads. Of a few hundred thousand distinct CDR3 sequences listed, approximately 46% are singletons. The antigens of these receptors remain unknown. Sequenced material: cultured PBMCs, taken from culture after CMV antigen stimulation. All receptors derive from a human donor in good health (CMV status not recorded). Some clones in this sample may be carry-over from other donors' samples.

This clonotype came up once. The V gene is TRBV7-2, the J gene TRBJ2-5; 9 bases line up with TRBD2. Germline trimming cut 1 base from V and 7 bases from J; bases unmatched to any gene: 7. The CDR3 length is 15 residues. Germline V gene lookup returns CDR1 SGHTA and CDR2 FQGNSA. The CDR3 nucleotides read TGTGCCAGCAGCTTAGAGGCGGGAGGGCTAGGGACCCAGTACTTC. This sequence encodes CASSLEAGGLGTQYF.

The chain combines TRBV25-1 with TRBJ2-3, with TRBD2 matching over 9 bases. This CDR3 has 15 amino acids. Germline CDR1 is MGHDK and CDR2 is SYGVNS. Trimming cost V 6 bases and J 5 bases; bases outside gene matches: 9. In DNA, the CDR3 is TGTGCCAGCAGCCCGGCGGGGGGGCCTGGAGATACGCAGTATTTT. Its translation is CASSPAGGPGDTQYF.

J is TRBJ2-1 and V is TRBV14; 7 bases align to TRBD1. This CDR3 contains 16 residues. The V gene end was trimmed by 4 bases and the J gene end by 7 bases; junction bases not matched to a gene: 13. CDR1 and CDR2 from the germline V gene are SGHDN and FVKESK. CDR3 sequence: CASSPQLRGRGNEQFF. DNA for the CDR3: TGTGCCAGCAGCCCCCAGCTTAGGGGGCGAGGGAATGAGCAGTTCTTC. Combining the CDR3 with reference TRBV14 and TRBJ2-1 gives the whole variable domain EAGVTQFPSHSVIEKGQTVTLRCDPISGHDNLYWYRRVMGKEIKFLLHFVKESKQDESGMPNNRFLAERTGGTYSTLKVQPAELEDSGVYFCASSPQLRGRGNEQFFGPGTRLTVL.

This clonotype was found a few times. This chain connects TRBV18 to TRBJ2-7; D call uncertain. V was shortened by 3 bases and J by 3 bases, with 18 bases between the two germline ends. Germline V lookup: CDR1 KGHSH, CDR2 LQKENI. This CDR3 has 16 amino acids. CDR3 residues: CASSPREALPVYEQYF. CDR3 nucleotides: TGTGCCAGCTCACCCCGAGAGGCCCTGCCCGTCTACGAGCAGTACTTC.

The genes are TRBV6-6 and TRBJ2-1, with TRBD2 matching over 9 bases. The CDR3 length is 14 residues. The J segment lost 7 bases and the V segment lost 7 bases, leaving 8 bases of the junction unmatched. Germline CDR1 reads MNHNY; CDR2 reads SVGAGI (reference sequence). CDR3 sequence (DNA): TGTGCCAGCACAGGCAGTAGCGGGAGTAATGAGCAGTTCTTC. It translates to CASTGSSGSNEQFF.

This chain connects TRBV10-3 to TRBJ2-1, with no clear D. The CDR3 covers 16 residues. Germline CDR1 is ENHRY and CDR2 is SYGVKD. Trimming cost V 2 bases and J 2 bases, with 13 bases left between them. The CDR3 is CAISEKDLRTYNEQFF. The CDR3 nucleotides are TGTGCCATCAGTGAGAAGGACCTCAGGACCTACAATGAGCAGTTCTTC.

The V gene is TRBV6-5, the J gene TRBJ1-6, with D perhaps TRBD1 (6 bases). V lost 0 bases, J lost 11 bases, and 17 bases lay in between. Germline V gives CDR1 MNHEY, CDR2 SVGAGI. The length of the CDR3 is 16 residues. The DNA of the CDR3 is TGTGCCAGCAGTTACTCTTCAGGGGTTCCCTCGCCACCCCTCCACTTT. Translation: CASSYSSGVPSPPLHF.

This chain's CDR3 is CASSLGGTGQFF. CDR3 in DNA: TGTGCCAGCAGCTTAGGAGGCACGGGGCAGTTCTTC. The chain links TRBV7-8 to TRBJ2-1, with no clear D. Per germline, CDR1 SGHVS and CDR2 FQNEAQ. Trimming took 1 base from V and 12 from J, leaving 10 bases between them. The CDR3 is made up of 12 amino acids.

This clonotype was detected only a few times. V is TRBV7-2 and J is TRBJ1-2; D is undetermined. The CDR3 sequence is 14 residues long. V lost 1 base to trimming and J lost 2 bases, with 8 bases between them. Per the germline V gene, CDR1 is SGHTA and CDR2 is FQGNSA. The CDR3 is CASSLVKGNYGYTF. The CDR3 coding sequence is TGTGCCAGCAGCTTAGTCAAGGGAAACTATGGCTACACCTTC.

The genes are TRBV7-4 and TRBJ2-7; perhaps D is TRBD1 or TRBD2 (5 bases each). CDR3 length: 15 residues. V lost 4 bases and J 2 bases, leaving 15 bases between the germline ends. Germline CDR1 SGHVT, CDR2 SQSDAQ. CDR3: CASSSGRGSTYEQYF. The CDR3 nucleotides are TGTGCCAGCAGCTCGGGACGCGGTAGCACCTACGAGCAGTACTTC. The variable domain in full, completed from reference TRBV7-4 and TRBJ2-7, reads GAGVSQSPRYKVAKRGRDVALRCDSISGHVTLYWYRQTLGQGSEVLTYSQSDAQRDKSGRPSGRFSAERPERSVSTLKIQRTEQGDSAVYLCASSSGRGSTYEQYFGPGTRLTVT.

CDR3 region: CASTSASNQPQHF. The CDR3 DNA reads as TGTGCCAGCACATCGGCAAGCAATCAGCCCCAGCATTTT. The gene calls are TRBV6-1 and TRBJ1-5; D is uncertain. Between the trimmed V and J ends, which lost 7 bases and 1 base, there was a span of 8 bases. The CDR3 contains 13 residues. CDR1 and CDR2 from the germline V gene are MNHNS and SASEGT.

The CDR3 nucleotides read TGCGCCAGCAGCCTTGGTCCCGGAGCAAACTATGGCTACACCTTC. Its translation is CASSLGPGANYGYTF. The chain recombines TRBV5-1 with TRBJ1-2, with D hard to call. Germline V gene sequence: CDR1 SGHRS, CDR2 YFSETQ. The germline V and J ends were trimmed by 4 bases and 2 bases, with 15 bases remaining between them. The CDR3 spans 15 residues.

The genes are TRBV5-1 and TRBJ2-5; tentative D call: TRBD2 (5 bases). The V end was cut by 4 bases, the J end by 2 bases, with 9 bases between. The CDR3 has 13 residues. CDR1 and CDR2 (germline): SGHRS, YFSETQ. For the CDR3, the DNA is TGCGCCAGCAGCACGGACTGGCAAGAGACCCAGTACTTC. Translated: CASSTDWQETQYF.

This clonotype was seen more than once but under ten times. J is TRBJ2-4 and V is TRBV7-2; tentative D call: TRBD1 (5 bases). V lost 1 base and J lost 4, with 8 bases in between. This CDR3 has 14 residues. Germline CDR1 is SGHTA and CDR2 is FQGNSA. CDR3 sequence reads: CASSLGQLKNIQYF. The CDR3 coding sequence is TGTGCCAGCAGCTTAGGACAGCTAAAAAACATTCAGTACTTC.

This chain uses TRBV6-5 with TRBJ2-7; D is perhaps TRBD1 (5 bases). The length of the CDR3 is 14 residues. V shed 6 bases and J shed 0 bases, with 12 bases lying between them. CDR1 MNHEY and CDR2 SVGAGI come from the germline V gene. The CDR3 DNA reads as TGTGCCAGCAGCAGGGCCAGAAGCTCCTACGAGCAGTACTTC. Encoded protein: CASSRARSSYEQYF.